The text below deals with one T cell receptor beta chain. The target antigen is unknown. The sample originates from a study of monozygotic twins with inflammatory bowel disease. General study points: No difference in repertoire similarity was seen between concordant and discordant twins, possibly because power was limited. Against healthy co-twins, IBD patients had lower TCRbeta diversity (measured by inverse Simpson). The data offered no way to tell different T cell subtypes apart.

UMIs with a 6-nucleotide sample barcode were added by template switching. From the 5' RACE reads, TCRdb lists one entry per CDR3 protein and no DNA. The sample table sets out about 160,000 distinct CDR3 sequences. There are 15 residues in the CDR3. The germline V gene has CDR1 SGHVS and CDR2 FQNEAQ. This rearrangement joins TRBV7-8 to TRBJ1-4; the TCRdb D gene call, TRBD1, has no DNA to confirm it. The TCR originated in a human donor with ulcerative colitis or Crohn's disease, or a healthy co-twin of an affected twin (not recorded which). The specimen was blood. This CDR3 is CASGLAGTANEKLFF.